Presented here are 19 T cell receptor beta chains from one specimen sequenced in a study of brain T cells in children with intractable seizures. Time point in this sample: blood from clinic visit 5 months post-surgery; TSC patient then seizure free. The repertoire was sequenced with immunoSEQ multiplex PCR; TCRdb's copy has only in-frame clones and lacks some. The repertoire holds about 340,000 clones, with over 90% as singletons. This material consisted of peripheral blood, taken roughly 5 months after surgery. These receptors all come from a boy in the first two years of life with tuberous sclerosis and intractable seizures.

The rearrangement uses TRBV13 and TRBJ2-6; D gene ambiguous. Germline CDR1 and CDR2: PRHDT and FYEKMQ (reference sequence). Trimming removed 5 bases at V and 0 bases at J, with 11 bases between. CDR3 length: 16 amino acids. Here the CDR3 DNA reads TGTGCCAGCAGCCTGCACCAAGCCTCTGGGGCCAACGTCCTGACTTTC. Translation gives CASSLHQASGANVLTF.

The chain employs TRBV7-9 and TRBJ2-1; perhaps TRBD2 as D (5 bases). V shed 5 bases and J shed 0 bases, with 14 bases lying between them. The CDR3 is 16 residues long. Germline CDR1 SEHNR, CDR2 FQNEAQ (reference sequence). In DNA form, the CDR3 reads TGTGCCAGCAGCCGAAAAGCAGAGGGCTCCTACAATGAGCAGTTCTTC. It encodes CASSRKAEGSYNEQFF.

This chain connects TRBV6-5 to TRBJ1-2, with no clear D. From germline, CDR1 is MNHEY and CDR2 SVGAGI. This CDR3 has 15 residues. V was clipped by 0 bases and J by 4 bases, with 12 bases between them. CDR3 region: CASSYSAGGTYGYTF. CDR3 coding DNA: TGTGCCAGCAGTTACTCGGCAGGAGGAACCTATGGCTACACCTTC.

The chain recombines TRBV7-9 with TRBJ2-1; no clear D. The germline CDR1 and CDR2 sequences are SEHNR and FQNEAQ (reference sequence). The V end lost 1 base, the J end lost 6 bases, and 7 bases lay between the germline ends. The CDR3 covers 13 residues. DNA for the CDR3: TGTGCCAGCAGCTTAGGGATCCTCAATGAGCAGTTCTTC. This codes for CASSLGILNEQFF.

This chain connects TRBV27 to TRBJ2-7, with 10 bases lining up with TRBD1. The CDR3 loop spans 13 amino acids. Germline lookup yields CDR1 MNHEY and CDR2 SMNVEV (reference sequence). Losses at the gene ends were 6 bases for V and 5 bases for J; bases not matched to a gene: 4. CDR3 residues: CASRTTGGNEQYF. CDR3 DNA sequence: TGTGCCAGCAGAACGACAGGGGGCAACGAGCAGTACTTC.

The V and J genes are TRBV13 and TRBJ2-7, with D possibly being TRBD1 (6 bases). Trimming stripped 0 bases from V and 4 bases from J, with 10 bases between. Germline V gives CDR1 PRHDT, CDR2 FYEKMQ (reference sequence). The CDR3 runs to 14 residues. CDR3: CASSLGRQGYEQYF. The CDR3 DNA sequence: TGTGCCAGCAGCTTAGGACGTCAGGGGTACGAGCAGTACTTC.

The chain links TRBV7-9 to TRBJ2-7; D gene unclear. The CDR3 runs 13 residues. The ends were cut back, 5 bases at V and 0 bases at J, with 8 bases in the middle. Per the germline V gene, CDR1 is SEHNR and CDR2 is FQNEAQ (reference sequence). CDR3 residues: CASSPPLSYEQYF. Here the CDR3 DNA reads TGTGCCAGCAGCCCCCCACTCTCCTACGAGCAGTACTTC.

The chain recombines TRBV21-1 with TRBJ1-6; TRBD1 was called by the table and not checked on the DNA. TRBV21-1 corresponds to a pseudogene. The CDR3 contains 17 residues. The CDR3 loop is CASSKESGRDASSPLHF. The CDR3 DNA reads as TGTGCCAGCAGCAAAGAATCGGGCAGGGATGCGAGTTCACCCCTCCACTTT.

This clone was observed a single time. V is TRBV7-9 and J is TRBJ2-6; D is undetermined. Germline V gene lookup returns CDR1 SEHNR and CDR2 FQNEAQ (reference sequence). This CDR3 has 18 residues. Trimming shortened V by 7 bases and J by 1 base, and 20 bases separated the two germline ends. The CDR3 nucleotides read TGTGCCAGCACACCCCCTGGCGTCCGTCCTTCTGGGGCCAACGTCCTGACTTTC. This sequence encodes CASTPPGVRPSGANVLTF.

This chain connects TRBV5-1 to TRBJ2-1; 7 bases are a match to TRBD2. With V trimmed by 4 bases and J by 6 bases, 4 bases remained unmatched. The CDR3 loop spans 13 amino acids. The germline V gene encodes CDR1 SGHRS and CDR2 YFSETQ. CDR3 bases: TGCGCCAGCAGCCTCGGGACTACCAATGAGCAGTTCTTC. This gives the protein CASSLGTTNEQFF.

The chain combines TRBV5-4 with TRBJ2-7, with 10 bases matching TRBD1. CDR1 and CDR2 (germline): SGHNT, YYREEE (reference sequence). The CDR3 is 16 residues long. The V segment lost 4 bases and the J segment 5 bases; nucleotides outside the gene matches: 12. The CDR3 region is CASSNRGIGTGDEQYF. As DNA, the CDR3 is TGTGCCAGCAGCAATAGGGGAATCGGGACAGGGGACGAGCAGTACTTC.

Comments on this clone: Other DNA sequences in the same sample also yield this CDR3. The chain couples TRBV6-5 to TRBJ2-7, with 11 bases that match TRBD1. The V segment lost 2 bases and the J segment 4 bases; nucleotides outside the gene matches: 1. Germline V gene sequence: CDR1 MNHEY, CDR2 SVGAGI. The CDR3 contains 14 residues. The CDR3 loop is CASSYGQGAYEQYF. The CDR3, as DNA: TGTGCCAGCAGTTACGGACAGGGGGCGTACGAGCAGTACTTC.

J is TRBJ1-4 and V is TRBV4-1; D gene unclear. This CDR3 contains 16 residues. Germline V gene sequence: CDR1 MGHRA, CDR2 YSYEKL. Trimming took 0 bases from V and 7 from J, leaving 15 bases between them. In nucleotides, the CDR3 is TGCGCCAGCAGCCAAGAACGGCGGACGAGAAGTGAAAAACTGTTTTTT. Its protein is CASSQERRTRSEKLFF.

CDR3 in DNA: TGTGCTAGTGGTTTGGTAGCGGGAGGGGACACCGGGGAGCTGTTTTTT. This codes for CASGLVAGGDTGELFF. This chain uses TRBV12-5 with TRBJ2-2, with 10 bases lining up with TRBD2. The CDR3 spans 16 residues. Per germline, CDR1 LGHNT and CDR2 FRNRAP. With V trimmed by 0 bases and J by 3 bases, 1 base remained unmatched.

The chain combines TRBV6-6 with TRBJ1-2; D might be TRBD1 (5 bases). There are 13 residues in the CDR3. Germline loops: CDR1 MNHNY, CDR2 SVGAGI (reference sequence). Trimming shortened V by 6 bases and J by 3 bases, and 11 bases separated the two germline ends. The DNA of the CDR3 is TGTGCCAGCAGAACGGGACGGGACTATGGCTACACCTTC. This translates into CASRTGRDYGYTF.

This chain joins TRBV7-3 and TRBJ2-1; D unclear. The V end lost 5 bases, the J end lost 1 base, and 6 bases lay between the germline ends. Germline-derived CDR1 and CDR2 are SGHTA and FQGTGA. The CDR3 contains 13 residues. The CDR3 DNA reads TGTGCCAGCAGCCCCGGGTCCTACAATGAGCAGTTCTTC. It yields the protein CASSPGSYNEQFF. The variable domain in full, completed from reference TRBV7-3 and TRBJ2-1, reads GAGVSQTPSNKVTEKGKYVELRCDPISGHTALYWYRQSLGQGPEFLIYFQGTGAADDSGLPNDRFFAVRPEGSVSTLKIQRTERGDSAVYLCASSPGSYNEQFFGPGTRLTVL.

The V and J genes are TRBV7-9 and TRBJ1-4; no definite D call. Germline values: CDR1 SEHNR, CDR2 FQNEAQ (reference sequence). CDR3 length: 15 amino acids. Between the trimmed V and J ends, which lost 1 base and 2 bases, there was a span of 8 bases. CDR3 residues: CASSLVGSTNEKLFF. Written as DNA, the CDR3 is TGTGCCAGCAGCTTAGTGGGGTCGACTAATGAAAAACTGTTTTTT.

CDR3 nucleotide sequence: TGTGCCAGCAGCCGGGACAGGGGTCGCGAGCAGTACTTC. It translates to CASSRDRGREQYF. The chain employs TRBV3-1 (or the pseudogene TRBV3-2) and TRBJ2-7; 10 bases align to TRBD1. V dropped 4 bases and J dropped 6; count of bases not matched to a gene: 3. Germline CDR1 reads LGHDT; CDR2 reads YNNKEL (reference sequence). There are 13 residues in the CDR3.

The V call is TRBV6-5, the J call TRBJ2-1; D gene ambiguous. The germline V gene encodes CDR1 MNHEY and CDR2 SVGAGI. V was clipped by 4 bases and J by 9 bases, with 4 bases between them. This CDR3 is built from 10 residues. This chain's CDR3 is CASSFPEQFF. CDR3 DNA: TGTGCCAGCAGTTTTCCTGAGCAGTTCTTC.